This T cell receptor (beta chain) was obtained from a study of patients and donors after allogeneic stem cell transplantation. The germline V and J ends were trimmed by 4 bases and 0 bases, with 15 bases remaining between them. The CDR3 is 16 residues long. Per the germline V gene, CDR1 is KGHSH and CDR2 is LQKENI. This clonotype has a handful of counts. TCRdb re-derived calls from the RT-PCR reads in MiXCR, one entry per CDR3 protein. Found here are 920,000 or so distinct CDR3 sequences, approximately 19% of them singletons; the top ten hold around 5.5%. The chain is built from TRBV18 and TRBJ1-1; D is perhaps TRBD1 (6 bases). The sample was blood, either unsorted or a sorted T cell fraction (not recorded which). This clonotype was sampled from a human donor who was either an allogeneic HSCT recipient or a stem cell or donor lymphocyte infusion donor (not recorded which). It is not recorded whose cells these are; they may come from a transplant donor. The CDR3 region is CASSQDRRTMNTEAFF. The CDR3 coding sequence is TGTGCCAGCTCACAAGACAGGAGAACCATGAACACTGAAGCTTTCTTT. The whole variable domain, filled in from reference TRBV18 and TRBJ1-1, reads NAGVMQNPRHLVRRRGQEARLRCSPMKGHSHVYWYRQLPEEGLKFMVYLQKENIIDESGMPKERFSAEFPKEGPSILRIQQVVRGDSAAYFCASSQDRRTMNTEAFFGQGTRLTVV.